These 6 T cell receptor beta chains came from one sample sequenced in a study of T cell repertoires in cytomegalovirus infection. TCRdb re-derived calls from the reads in MiXCR, one entry per CDR3 protein. The table records about 700,000 distinct CDR3 sequences, roughly 36% of them present only once. These receptors have no known antigen. The sample in question was cultured PBMCs, obtained from culture after CMV antigen stimulation. The receptor set was obtained from a human donor in good health (CMV status not recorded). Some clones in this sample may be carry-over from other donors' samples.

The genes are TRBV7-2 and TRBJ2-5; 9 bases fit TRBD1. The junction had 5 bases not matched to a gene; V was cut back by 2 bases and J by 1 base. The CDR3 totals 16 residues. Per germline, CDR1 SGHTA and CDR2 FQGNSA. The CDR3 DNA is TGTGCCAGCAGCTTATCTTCGACAGGGGGCCAAGAGACCCAGTACTTC. Translated: CASSLSSTGGQETQYF.

The chain uses TRBV11-2 and TRBJ2-5, with D tentatively TRBD1 (6 bases). From germline, CDR1 is SGHAT and CDR2 FQNNGV. Trimming pared 4 bases from V and 2 bases from J, leaving 14 bases between. The CDR3 runs to 15 residues. The CDR3 sequence: CASSYTNRVQETQYF. The CDR3 nucleotides are TGTGCCAGCAGCTACACGAACAGGGTTCAAGAGACCCAGTACTTC.

The chain employs TRBV6-1 and TRBJ1-2; 11 nucleotides align to TRBD1. The germline V gene encodes CDR1 MNHNS and CDR2 SASEGT. The V segment lost 5 bases and the J segment 8 bases; nucleotides outside the gene matches: 13. This CDR3 is 16 amino acids long. CDR3 sequence (DNA): TGTGCCAGCAGTTATCCAGGACAGGGGGCGAATAGAGGCTACACCTTC. Protein sequence: CASSYPGQGANRGYTF.

This clonotype appeared a few times. The gene calls are TRBV11-3 and TRBJ2-3; 11 nucleotides agree with TRBD1. CDR1 SGHNT and CDR2 YENEEA come from the germline V gene. The CDR3 has 16 residues. Trimming took 4 bases from V and 5 from J; bases not matched to a gene: 8. The chain's CDR3 is CASSSWTGGSRDTQYF. DNA for the CDR3: TGTGCCAGCAGCTCGTGGACAGGGGGCTCGAGAGATACGCAGTATTTT.

This clonotype was found a few times. The rearrangement joins TRBV5-4 to TRBJ2-5; no clear D. The CDR3 length is 13 residues. Trimming cost V 4 bases and J 4 bases, with 11 bases left between them. Germline-derived CDR1 and CDR2 are SGHNT and YYREEE (reference sequence). This CDR3 reads CASSEPERETQYF. The CDR3 DNA follows: TGTGCCAGCAGCGAACCAGAACGAGAGACCCAGTACTTC.

The gene calls are TRBV7-1 and TRBJ1-1; TRBD1 agrees at 10 bases. TRBV7-1 has ORF status, its function being uncertain. With 5 bases clipped from V and 4 bases from J, the junction kept 7 bases outside the gene matches. This CDR3 has 15 residues. The CDR3 loop is CASSPRQGAITEAFF. Written as DNA, the CDR3 is TGTGCCAGCAGCCCCCGACAGGGGGCAATCACTGAAGCTTTCTTT.